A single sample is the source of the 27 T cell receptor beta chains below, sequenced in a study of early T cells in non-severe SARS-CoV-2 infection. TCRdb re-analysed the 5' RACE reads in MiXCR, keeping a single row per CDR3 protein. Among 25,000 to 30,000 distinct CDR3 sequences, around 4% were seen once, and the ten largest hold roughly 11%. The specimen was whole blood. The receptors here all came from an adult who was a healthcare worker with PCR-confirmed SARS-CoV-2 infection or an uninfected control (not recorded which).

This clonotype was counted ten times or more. Written as DNA, the CDR3 is TGTGCCAGCAGTTTAGGGGGGGCGCCTCTTGAAGCTTTCTTT. This gives the protein CASSLGGAPLEAFF. The chain uses TRBV12-3 or TRBV12-4 and TRBJ1-1; possibly TRBD1 for D (6 bases). The CDR3 sequence is 14 residues long. V gave up 1 base and J gave up 7 bases, with 13 bases separating them.

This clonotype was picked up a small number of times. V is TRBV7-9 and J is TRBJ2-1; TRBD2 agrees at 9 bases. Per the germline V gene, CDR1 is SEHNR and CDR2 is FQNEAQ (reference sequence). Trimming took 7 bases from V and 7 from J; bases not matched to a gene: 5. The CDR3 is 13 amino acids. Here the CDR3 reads CASIAGAWNEQFF. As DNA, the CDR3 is TGTGCCAGCATAGCGGGAGCCTGGAATGAGCAGTTCTTC.

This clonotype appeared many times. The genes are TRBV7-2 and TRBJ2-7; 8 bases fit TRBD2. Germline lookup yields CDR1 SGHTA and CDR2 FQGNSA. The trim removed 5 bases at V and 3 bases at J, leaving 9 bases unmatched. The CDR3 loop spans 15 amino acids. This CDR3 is CASSRPGLVNYEQYF. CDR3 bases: TGTGCCAGCAGCAGGCCGGGACTAGTAAACTACGAGCAGTACTTC.

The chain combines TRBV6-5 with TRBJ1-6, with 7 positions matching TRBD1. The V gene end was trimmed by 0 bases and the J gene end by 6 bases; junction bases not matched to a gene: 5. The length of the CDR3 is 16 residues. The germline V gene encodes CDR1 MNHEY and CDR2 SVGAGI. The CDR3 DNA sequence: TGTGCCAGCAGTTACTCAGGGACAGTTATTAATTCACCCCTCCACTTT. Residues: CASSYSGTVINSPLHF.

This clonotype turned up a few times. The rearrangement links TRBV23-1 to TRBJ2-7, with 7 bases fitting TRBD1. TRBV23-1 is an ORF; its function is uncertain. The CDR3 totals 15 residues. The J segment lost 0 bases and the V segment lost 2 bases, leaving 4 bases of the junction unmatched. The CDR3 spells CASSQGQADSYEQYV. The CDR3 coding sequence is TGCGCCAGCAGTCAAGGACAGGCCGACTCCTACGAGCAGTACGTC.

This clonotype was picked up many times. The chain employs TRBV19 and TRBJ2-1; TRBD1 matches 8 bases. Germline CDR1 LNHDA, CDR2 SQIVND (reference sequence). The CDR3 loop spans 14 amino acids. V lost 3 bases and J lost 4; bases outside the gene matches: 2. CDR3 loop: CASSIGQGYNEQFF. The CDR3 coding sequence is TGTGCCAGTAGTATCGGACAGGGTTACAATGAGCAGTTCTTC.

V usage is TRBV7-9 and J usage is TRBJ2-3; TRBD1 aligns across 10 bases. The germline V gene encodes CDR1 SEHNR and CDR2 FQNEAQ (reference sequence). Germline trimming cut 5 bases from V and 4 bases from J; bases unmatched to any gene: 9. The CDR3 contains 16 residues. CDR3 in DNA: TGTGCCAGCAGCCCCTGGACAGGGGGAGGAGCAGATACGCAGTATTTT. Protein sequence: CASSPWTGGGADTQYF.

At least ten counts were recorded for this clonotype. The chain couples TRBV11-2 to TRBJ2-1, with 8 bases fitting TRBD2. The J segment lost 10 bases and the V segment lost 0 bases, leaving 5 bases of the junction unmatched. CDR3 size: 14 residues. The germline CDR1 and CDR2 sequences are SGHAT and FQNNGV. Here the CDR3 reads CASSLESAGGEQFF. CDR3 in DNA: TGTGCCAGCAGCTTAGAGTCCGCGGGGGGAGAGCAGTTCTTC.

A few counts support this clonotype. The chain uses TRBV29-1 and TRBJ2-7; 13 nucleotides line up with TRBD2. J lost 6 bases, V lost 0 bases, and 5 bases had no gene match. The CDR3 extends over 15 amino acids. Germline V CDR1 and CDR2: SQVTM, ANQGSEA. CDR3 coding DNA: TGCAGCGTTGAAGATCGGGGGACTAGCGGGATCGAGCAGTACTTC. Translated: CSVEDRGTSGIEQYF.

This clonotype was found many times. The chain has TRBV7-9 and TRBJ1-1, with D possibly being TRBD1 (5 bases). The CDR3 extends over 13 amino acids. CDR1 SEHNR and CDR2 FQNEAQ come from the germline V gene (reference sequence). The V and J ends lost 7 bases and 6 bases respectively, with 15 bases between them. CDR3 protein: CASTPTPGPEAFF. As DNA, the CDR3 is TGTGCCAGCACTCCAACCCCAGGGCCTGAAGCTTTCTTT.

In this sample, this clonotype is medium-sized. The CDR3 spells CASSLAGSSYEQYF. CDR3 coding DNA: TGCGCCAGCAGCTTGGCCGGCAGCTCCTACGAGCAGTACTTC. The chain employs TRBV5-1 and TRBJ2-7; D call uncertain. Germline V lookup: CDR1 SGHRS, CDR2 YFSETQ. V lost 0 bases to trimming and J lost 0 bases, with 7 bases between them. This CDR3 has 14 residues.

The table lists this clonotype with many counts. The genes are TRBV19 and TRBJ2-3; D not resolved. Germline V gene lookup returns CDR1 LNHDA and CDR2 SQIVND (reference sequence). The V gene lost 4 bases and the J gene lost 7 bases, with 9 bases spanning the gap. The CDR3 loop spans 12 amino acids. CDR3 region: CASSTFQNTQYF. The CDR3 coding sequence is TGTGCCAGTAGTACCTTCCAGAATACGCAGTATTTT.

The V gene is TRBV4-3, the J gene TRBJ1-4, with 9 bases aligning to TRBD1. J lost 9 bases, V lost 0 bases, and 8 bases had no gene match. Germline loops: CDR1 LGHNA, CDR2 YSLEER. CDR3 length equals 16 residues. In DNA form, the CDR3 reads TGCGCCAGCAGCCAAGATGGGACAGGGAGGTTGAAAAAACTGTTTTTT. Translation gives CASSQDGTGRLKKLFF.

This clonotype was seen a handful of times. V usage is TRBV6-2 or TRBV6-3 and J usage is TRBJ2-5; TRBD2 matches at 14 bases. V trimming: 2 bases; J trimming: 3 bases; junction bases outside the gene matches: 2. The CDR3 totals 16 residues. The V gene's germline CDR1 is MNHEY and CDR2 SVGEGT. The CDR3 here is CASSYRGLAGEETQYF. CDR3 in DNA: TGTGCCAGCAGTTACAGGGGACTAGCGGGAGAAGAGACCCAGTACTTC.

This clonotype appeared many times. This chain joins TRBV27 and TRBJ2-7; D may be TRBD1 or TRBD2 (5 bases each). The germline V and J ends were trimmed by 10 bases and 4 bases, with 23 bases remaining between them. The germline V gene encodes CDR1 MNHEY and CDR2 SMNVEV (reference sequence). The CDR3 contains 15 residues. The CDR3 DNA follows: TGTGCCACCTCACCTGTGGGGACGTCAAAATACGAGCAGTACTTC. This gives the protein CATSPVGTSKYEQYF.

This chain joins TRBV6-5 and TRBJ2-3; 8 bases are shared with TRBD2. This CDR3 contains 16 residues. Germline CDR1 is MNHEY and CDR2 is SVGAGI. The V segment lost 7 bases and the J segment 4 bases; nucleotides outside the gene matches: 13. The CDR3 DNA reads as TGTGCCAGCACGCCCCGGGGGGGAGGGGTCGCAGATACGCAGTATTTT. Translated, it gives CASTPRGGGVADTQYF.

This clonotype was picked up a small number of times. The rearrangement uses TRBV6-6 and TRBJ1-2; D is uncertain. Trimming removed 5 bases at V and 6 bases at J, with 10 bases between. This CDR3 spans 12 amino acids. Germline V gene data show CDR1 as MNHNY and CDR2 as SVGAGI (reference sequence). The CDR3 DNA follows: TGTGCCAGCAGTCCCCCCGTAGATGGCTACACCTTC. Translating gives CASSPPVDGYTF.

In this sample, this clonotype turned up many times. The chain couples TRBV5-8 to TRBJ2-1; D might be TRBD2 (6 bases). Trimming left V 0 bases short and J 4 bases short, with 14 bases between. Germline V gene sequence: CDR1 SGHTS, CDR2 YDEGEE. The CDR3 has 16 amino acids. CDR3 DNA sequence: TGTGCCAGCAGCTTGGTACGGAGGGTAGGTTACAATGAGCAGTTCTTC. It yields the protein CASSLVRRVGYNEQFF.

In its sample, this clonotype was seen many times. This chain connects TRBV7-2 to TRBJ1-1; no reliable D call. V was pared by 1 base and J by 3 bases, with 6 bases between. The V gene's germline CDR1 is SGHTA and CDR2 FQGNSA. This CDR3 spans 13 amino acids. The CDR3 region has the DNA TGTGCCAGCAGCTTAGTGAGGGACACTGAAGCTTTCTTT. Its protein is CASSLVRDTEAFF.

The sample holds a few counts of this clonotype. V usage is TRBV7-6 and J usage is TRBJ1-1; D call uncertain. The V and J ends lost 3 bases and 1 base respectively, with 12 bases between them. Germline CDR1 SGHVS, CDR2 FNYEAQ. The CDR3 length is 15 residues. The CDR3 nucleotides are TGTGCCAGCAGCTTGTTTCAGGTAACGAACACTGAAGCTTTCTTT. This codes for CASSLFQVTNTEAFF.

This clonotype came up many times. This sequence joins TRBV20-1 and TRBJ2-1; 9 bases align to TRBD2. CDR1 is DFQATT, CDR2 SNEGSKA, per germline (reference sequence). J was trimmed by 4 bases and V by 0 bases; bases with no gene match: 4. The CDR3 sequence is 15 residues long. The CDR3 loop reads CSARDNGLAYNEQFF. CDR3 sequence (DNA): TGCAGTGCTAGAGATAACGGACTAGCGTACAATGAGCAGTTCTTC.

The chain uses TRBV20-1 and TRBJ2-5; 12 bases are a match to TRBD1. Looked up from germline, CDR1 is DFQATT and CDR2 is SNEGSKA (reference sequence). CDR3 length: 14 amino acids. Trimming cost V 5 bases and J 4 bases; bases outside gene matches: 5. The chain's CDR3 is CSARTGQGAETQYF. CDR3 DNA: TGCAGTGCTCGTACGGGACAGGGGGCAGAGACCCAGTACTTC.

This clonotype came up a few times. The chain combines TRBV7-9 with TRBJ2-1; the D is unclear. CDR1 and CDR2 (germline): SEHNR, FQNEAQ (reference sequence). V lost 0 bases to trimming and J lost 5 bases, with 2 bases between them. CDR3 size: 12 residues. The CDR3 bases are TGTGCCAGCAGCTTAGCTGACAATGAGCAGTTCTTC. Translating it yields CASSLADNEQFF.

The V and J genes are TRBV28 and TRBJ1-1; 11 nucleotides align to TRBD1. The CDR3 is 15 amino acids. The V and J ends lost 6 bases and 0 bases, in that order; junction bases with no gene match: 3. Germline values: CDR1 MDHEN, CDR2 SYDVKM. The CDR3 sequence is CASSGQGAMNTEAFF. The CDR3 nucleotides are TGTGCCAGCAGCGGACAGGGGGCTATGAACACTGAAGCTTTCTTT.

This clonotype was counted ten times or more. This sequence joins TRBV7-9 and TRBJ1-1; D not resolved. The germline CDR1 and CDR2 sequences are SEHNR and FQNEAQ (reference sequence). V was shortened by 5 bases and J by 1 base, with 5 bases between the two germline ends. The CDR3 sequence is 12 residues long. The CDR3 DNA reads TGTGCCAGCAGCCCGCGGAACACTGAAGCTTTCTTT. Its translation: CASSPRNTEAFF.

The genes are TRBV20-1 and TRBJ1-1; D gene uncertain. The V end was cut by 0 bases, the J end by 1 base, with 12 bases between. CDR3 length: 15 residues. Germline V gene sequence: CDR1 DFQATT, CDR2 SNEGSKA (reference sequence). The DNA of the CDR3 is TGCAGTGCTAGAGATGGCGGCGGAGGGAACACTGAAGCTTTCTTT. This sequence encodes CSARDGGGGNTEAFF.

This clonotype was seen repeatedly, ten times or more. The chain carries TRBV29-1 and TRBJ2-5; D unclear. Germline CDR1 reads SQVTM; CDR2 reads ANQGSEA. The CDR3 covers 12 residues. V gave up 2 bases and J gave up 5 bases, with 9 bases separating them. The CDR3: CSVELTEETQYF. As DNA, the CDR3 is TGCAGCGTTGAATTGACGGAGGAGACCCAGTACTTC. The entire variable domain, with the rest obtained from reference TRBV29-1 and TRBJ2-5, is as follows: SAVISQKPSRDICQRGTSLTIQCQVDSQVTMMFWYRQQPGQSLTLIATANQGSEATYESGFVIDKFPISRPNLTFSTLTVSNMSPEDSSIYLCSVELTEETQYFGPGTRLLVL.